This is a list of T cell receptor beta chains from one sample in a study of cytomegalovirus exposure and HLA in healthy donors. Sequencing used immunoSEQ multiplex PCR; TCRdb keeps in-frame clones, though not all of them. In the table there are 210,000 or so clones, 77% of which are singletons. Sequencing input: PBMCs. Receptors originate from a woman aged 60-70 years in good health and CMV-seropositive. Each CDR3 is given with its conserved first and last residue. D genes are given only for firm matches. Rows give clone size only sometimes, using once, few, many, or a class for an expanded clone.

TRBJ2-7 | TRBD1 | few | TRBV15 | CATSPTRDRGLDNEQYF | TGTGCCACCAGCCCTACCCGGGACAGGGGGCTGGATAACGAGCAGTACTTC
TRBJ1-1 | . | . | TRBV19 | CASSIDRRRDTEAFF | TGTGCCAGTAGTATAGATAGGAGACGGGACACTGAAGCTTTCTTT
TRBJ1-3 | . | . | TRBV5-5 | CASSDPAGDGNTIYF | TGTGCCAGCAGCGACCCGGCGGGGGACGGAAACACCATATATTTT
TRBJ2-3 | . | . | TRBV9 | CASSTRVSLSTDTQYF | TGTGCCAGCAGCACCAGGGTATCCTTGAGCACAGATACGCAGTATTTT
TRBJ2-3 | TRBD2 | many | TRBV4-2 | CASSQERSGGADTQYF | TGTGCCAGCAGCCAAGAACGTAGCGGGGGAGCAGATACGCAGTATTTT
TRBJ2-7 | . | . | TRBV30 | CAWSDRGGGRF | TGTGCCTGGAGCGACCGAGGGGGGGGCCGCTTC
TRBJ1-1 | TRBD1 | . | TRBV9 | CASSVAPTGGKAFF | TGTGCCAGCAGCGTAGCTCCGACAGGGGGCAAAGCTTTCTTT
TRBJ2-2 | . | . | TRBV10-1 | CASSRRQANTGELFF | TGCGCCAGCAGTCGACGACAGGCTAACACCGGGGAGCTGTTTTTT
TRBJ2-3 | TRBD2 | . | TRBV6-1 | CASSDVQGGRDTQYF | TGTGCCAGCAGTGATGTGCAGGGAGGGAGGGATACGCAGTATTTT
TRBJ2-7 | TRBD2 | . | TRBV6-5 | CASSYIGTSGSEQYF | TGTGCCAGCAGCTACATAGGGACTAGCGGGAGCGAGCAGTACTTC
TRBJ1-6 | TRBD1 | . | TRBV19 | CASSIDPPGQYNSPLHF | TGTGCCAGTAGTATAGATCCACCGGGACAGTATAATTCACCCCTCCACTTT
TRBJ2-3 | TRBD1 | few | TRBV19 | CASSARWDRDPTDTQYF | TGTGCCAGTAGTGCGCGATGGGACAGGGACCCTACAGATACGCAGTATTTT
TRBJ2-1 | . | . | TRBV4-2 | CASSHVGVKDSSYEQFF | TGTGCCAGCAGCCATGTTGGCGTTAAGGACTCCAGTTATGAGCAGTTCTTC
TRBJ2-5 | TRBD1 | once | TRBV28 | CASSPRGLRETQYF | TGTGCCAGCAGTCCTAGGGGGCTGAGAGAGACCCAGTACTTC
TRBJ2-1 | . | . | TRBV7-9 | CASSLLAGLYNEQFF | TGTGCCAGCAGCTTACTCGCGGGGCTTTACAATGAGCAGTTCTTC
TRBJ2-7 | TRBD2 | . | TRBV18 | CASSPPASGSYEQYF | TGTGCCAGCTCACCACCCGCTAGCGGGAGCTACGAGCAGTACTTC
TRBJ2-6 | . | . | TRBV4-2 | CASSQVGGSGANVLTF | TGTGCCAGCAGCCAAGTCGGCGGGTCTGGGGCCAACGTCCTGACTTTC
TRBJ1-5 | . | . | TRBV28 | CASSSWDSSQPQHF | TGTGCCAGCAGTTCCTGGGACTCGAGTCAGCCCCAGCATTTT
TRBJ2-7 | . | . | TRBV4-2 | CASSQEPLGRSDYEQYF | TGTGCCAGCAGCCAGGAACCCTTAGGCAGGTCGGACTACGAGCAGTACTTC
TRBJ1-2 | . | . | TRBV30 | CAWRFTGPGYTF | TGTGCCTGGAGGTTTACAGGGCCGGGCTACACCTTC
TRBJ2-5 | . | . | TRBV4-2 | CASSPARGQETQYF | TGTGCCAGCAGCCCAGCACGGGGCCAAGAGACCCAGTACTTC
TRBJ1-1 | TRBD1 | . | TRBV2 | CASSEQGANTEAFF | TGTGCCAGCAGTGAGCAGGGGGCGAACACTGAAGCTTTTTTT
TRBJ2-1 | TRBD2 | . | TRBV6-5 | CASSQTSGGPYQQFF | TGTGCCAGCAGCCAGACTAGCGGGGGGCCCTATCAGCAGTTCTTC
TRBJ2-5 | . | . | TRBV25-1 | CASIFPADQYF | TGTGCCAGCATATTTCCGGCGGACCAGTACTTC
TRBJ1-1 | . | . | TRBV19 | CASSKFGQTLNTEAFF | TGTGCCAGTAGTAAGTTTGGACAGACTCTGAACACTGAAGCTTTCTTT
TRBJ1-4 | . | . | TRBV7-2 | CASSSPGGREKLFF | TGTGCCAGCAGCTCTCCGGGAGGGAGGGAAAAACTGTTTTTT
TRBJ2-1 | TRBD2 | . | TRBV19 | CASSLSPGLAGGYNEQFF | TGTGCCAGTAGTTTGTCTCCGGGACTAGCGGGAGGCTACAATGAGCAGTTCTTC
TRBJ2-5 | TRBD2 | . | TRBV7-7 | CASSCEREGETQYF | TGTGCCAGCAGCTGCGAGCGGGAGGGGGAGACCCAGTACTTC
TRBJ2-1 | TRBD2 | . | TRBV7-2 | CASSLLAGFYNEQFF | TGTGCCAGCAGCTTACTAGCGGGCTTCTACAATGAGCAGTTCTTC
TRBJ2-1 | TRBD1 | . | TRBV5-1 | CASSSTGTGGNEQFF | TGCGCCAGCAGCTCGACAGGGACAGGGGGCAATGAGCAGTTCTTC
TRBJ1-1 | . | . | TRBV6-5 | CASTATGEAFF | TGTGCCAGCACCGCAACAGGGGAAGCTTTCTTT
TRBJ1-2 | . | few | TRBV19 | CASSIWTGDYGYTF | TGTGCCAGTAGTATCTGGACGGGAGACTATGGCTACACCTTC
TRBJ2-7 | TRBD2 | . | TRBV6-1 | CASSVLTGTSAGEQYF | TGTGCCAGCAGTGTTTTGACAGGGACTAGCGCGGGCGAGCAGTACTTC
TRBJ2-7 | TRBD1 | once | TRBV2 | CASRSGTEIYEQYF | TGTGCCAGCAGGTCCGGGACAGAGATCTACGAGCAGTACTTC
TRBJ2-6 | . | . | TRBV6-5 | CASTTGPGANVLTF | TGTGCCAGCACGACAGGACCTGGGGCCAACGTCCTGACTTTC
TRBJ1-1 | . | . | TRBV5-1 | CASRRGGGMNTEAFF | TGCGCCAGTCGACGGGGTGGAGGGATGAACACTGAAGCTTTCTTT
TRBJ1-4 | TRBD1 | . | TRBV30 | CAWSAGTGYEKLFF | TGTGCCTGGAGTGCAGGGACAGGCTATGAAAAACTGTTTTTT
TRBJ2-3 | . | . | TRBV7-2 | CASSSWAQRSDTQYF | TGTGCCAGCAGCTCGTGGGCCCAAAGGTCAGATACGCAGTATTTT
TRBJ2-2 | TRBD1 | . | TRBV5-4 | CASSLGQGVNTGELFF | TGTGCCAGCAGCTTGGGACAGGGGGTAAACACCGGGGAGCTGTTTTTT
TRBJ1-6 | TRBD1 | . | TRBV6-6 | CASRPGQGFNSPLHF | TGTGCCAGCCGCCCGGGACAGGGGTTTAATTCACCCCTCCACTTT
TRBJ1-2 | . | . | TRBV7-8 | CASSPYLTAYGYTF | TGTGCCAGCAGCCCCTACTTGACAGCCTATGGCTACACCTTC
TRBJ2-3 | TRBD2 | once | TRBV7-9 | CSSSLLADTQYF | TGTTCCAGCAGCTTACTAGCGGATACGCAGTATTTT
TRBJ1-1 | . | . | TRBV10-3 | CATGGTEGTEAFF | TGTGCCACCGGAGGCACCGAAGGTACTGAAGCTTTCTTT
TRBJ2-3 | TRBD2 | once | TRBV5-1 | CASADLAASTDTQYF | TGCGCCAGCGCTGACCTAGCGGCTAGCACAGATACGCAGTATTTT
TRBJ1-1 | . | . | TRBV7-9 | CASSFNEGGGDTEAFF | TGTGCCAGCAGCTTTAATGAGGGGGGAGGGGACACTGAAGCTTTCTTT
TRBJ2-1 | TRBD2 | . | TRBV4-2 | CASSPVERGGQKAEQFF | TGTGCCAGCAGCCCGGTTGAGCGGGGGGGCCAAAAAGCTGAGCAGTTCTTC
TRBJ2-7 | . | . | TRBV19 | CASSSSVVSYEQYF | TGTGCCAGTAGTAGCTCGGTAGTCTCCTACGAGCAGTACTTC
TRBJ1-4 | . | . | TRBV29-1 | CSVERGGGEKLFF | TGCAGCGTTGAACGCGGGGGAGGTGAAAAACTGTTTTTT
TRBJ2-3 | . | . | TRBV29-1 | CSVPGVGRGADTQYF | TGCAGCGTCCCAGGGGTGGGCCGGGGAGCAGATACGCAGTATTTT
TRBJ2-5 | TRBD2 | . | TRBV4-2 | CASSQERTGGLQETQYF | TGTGCCAGCAGCCAAGAACGGACGGGAGGGCTCCAAGAGACCCAGTACTTC
TRBJ1-2 | TRBD1 | . | TRBV6-5 | CASRNRQGANYGYTF | TGTGCCAGCAGGAACCGACAGGGAGCTAACTATGGCTACACCTTC
TRBJ2-2 | . | once | TRBV10-3 | CAISVERGELFF | TGTGCCATCAGTGTTGAGCGGGGGGAGCTGTTTTTT
TRBJ2-1 | TRBD2 | . | TRBV5-1 | CASSLVGGSSYNEQFF | TGCGCCAGCAGCTTGGTCGGGGGGAGCTCCTACAATGAGCAGTTCTTC
TRBJ1-1 | . | . | TRBV6-6 | CASSYPTGGTEAFF | TGTGCCAGCAGTTACCCTACAGGAGGGACTGAAGCTTTCTTT
TRBJ2-1 | TRBD2 | . | TRBV6-5 | CAGSYSGLSYNEQFF | TGTGCCGGCAGTTACTCGGGACTATCCTACAATGAGCAGTTCTTC
TRBJ1-4 | . | . | TRBV5-1 | CASSPGGGGDEKLFF | TGCGCCAGCAGCCCCGGGGGAGGAGGGGATGAAAAACTGTTTTTT
TRBJ1-6 | . | once | TRBV9 | CASRSPRADTSSYNSPLHF | TGTGCCAGCAGGAGTCCAAGGGCCGACACTAGCTCCTATAATTCACCCCTCCACTTT
TRBJ2-7 | TRBD1 | . | TRBV15 | CATSGQGWDEQYF | TGTGCCACCAGTGGACAGGGGTGGGACGAGCAGTACTTC
TRBJ1-6 | . | . | TRBV27 | CASRGHGSYNSPLHF | TGTGCCAGCAGAGGACACGGCTCCTATAATTCACCCCTCCACTTT